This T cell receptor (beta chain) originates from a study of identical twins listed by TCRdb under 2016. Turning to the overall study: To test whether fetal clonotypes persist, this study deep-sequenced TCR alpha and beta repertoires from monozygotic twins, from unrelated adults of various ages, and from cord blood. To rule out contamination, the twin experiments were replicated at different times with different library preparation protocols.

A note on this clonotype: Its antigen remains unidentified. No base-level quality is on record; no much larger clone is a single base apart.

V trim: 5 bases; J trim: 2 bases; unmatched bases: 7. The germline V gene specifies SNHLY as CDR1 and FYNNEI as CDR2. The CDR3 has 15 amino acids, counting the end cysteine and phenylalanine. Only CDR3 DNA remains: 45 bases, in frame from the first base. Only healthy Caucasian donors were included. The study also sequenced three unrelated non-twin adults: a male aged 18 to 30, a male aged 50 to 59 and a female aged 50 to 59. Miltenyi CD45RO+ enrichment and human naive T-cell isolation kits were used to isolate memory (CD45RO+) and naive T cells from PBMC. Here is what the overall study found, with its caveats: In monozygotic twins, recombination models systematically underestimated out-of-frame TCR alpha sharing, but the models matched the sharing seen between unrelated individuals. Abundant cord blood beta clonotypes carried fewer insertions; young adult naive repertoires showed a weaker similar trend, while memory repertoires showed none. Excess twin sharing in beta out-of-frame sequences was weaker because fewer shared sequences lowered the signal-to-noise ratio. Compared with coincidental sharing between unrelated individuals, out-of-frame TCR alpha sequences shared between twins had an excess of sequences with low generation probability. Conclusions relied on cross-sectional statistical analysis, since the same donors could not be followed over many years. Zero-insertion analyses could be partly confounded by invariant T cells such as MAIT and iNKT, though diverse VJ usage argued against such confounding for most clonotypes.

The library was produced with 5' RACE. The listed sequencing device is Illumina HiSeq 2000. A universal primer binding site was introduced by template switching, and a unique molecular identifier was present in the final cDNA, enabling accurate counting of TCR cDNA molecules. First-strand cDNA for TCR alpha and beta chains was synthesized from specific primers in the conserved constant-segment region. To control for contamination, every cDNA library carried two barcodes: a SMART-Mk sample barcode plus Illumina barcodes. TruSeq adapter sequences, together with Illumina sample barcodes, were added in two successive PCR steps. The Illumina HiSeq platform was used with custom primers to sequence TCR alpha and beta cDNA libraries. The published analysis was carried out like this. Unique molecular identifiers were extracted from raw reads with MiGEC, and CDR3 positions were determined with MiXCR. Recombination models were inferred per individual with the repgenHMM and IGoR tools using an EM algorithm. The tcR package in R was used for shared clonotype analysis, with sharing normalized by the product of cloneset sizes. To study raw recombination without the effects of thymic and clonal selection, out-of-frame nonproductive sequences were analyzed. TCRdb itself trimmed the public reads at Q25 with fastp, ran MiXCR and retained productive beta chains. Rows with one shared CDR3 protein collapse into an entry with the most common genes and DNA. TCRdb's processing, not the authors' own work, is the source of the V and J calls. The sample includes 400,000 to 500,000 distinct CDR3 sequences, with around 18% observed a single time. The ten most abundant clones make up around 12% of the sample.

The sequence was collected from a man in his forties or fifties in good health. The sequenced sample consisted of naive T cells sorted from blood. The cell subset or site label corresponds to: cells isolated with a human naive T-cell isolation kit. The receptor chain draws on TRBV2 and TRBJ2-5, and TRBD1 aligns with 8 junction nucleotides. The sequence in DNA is TGTGCCAGCAGTACAGGGGGACGGCCACAAGAGACCCAGTACTTC. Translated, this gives CASSTGGRPQETQYF. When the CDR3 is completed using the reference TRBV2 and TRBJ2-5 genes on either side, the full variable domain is EPEVTQTPSHQVTQMGQEVILRCVPISNHLYFYWYRQILGQKVEFLVSFYNNEISEKSEIFDDQFSVERPDGSNFTLKIRSTKLEDSAMYFCASSTGGRPQETQYFGPGTRLLVL.